This T cell receptor beta chain is drawn from a study of T cells after yellow fever vaccination. Study-wide findings and caveats: After the booster, around 95% of CD4 and approximately 90% of CD8 primary-response clones were re-detected. Abundant clonotypes from the bulk population could have been carried over as contaminants into FACS-sorted repertoires.

Universal primer sites and UMIs were introduced during 5'RACE template-switching synthesis of TCR cDNA. TCRdb processed the 5' RACE reads anew with MiXCR; each CDR3 protein has one entry. The sample has roughly 350,000 distinct CDR3 sequences; 4.1% are singletons. On this clonotype: The target antigen is unknown.

This specimen consisted of PBMCs, obtained 5 days after the yellow fever booster vaccination. This clonotype originated in a man between 18 and 35 years old who received the YFV17D yellow fever vaccine.

This CDR3 is CASSWRGNTYNEQFF. The CDR3 region has the DNA TGTGCCAGCAGTTGGCGGGGGAATACCTACAATGAGCAGTTCTTC. V is TRBV27 and J is TRBJ2-1; 7 nucleotides agree with TRBD2. The V gene's germline CDR1 is MNHEY and CDR2 SMNVEV (reference sequence). V was pared by 4 bases and J by 2 bases, with 5 bases of the junction left unmatched. The CDR3 length is 15 residues.